Listed below are T cell receptor beta chains from one sample, sequenced in a study of T cells after yellow fever vaccination. TCRdb itself ran the 5' RACE reads through MiXCR, one entry per CDR3 protein. The repertoire holds about 330,000 distinct CDR3 sequences, with roughly 4.3% as singletons. The sample consisted of PBMCs, taken 5 days after the yellow fever booster vaccination. Every receptor here comes from a man between 18 and 29 years old who received the YFV17D yellow fever vaccine. The CDR3 runs from the conserved cysteine through the conserved F or W. Fields, in order: V gene, D gene, J gene, CDR3 protein. A D gene is named only where the DNA matches it firmly.

>TRBV18|-|TRBJ1-1
CASSPNRGLTNTEAFF
>TRBV4-3|-|TRBJ2-7
CASSQDKGGYPGEQYF
>TRBV7-3|TRBD2|TRBJ2-1
CASSDPAGGGSYNEQFF
>TRBV28|-|TRBJ1-2
CASSQDLGYTF
>TRBV5-8|-|TRBJ2-7
CASSLRPGRYEQYF
>TRBV3-1|TRBD1|TRBJ2-7
CASSQDLTGGYEQYF
>TRBV6-2/TRBV6-3|-|TRBJ2-5
CASSYLITESAETQYF
>TRBV7-8|-|TRBJ2-7
CASSHRSVSYEQYF
>TRBV10-3|-|TRBJ1-5
CAISPDSSNQPQHF
>TRBV20-1|-|TRBJ1-5
CSAREDTNQPQHF
>TRBV5-1|TRBD2|TRBJ2-5
CASSHSEPGGETQYF
>TRBV20-1|-|TRBJ2-3
CSASSVGTDTQYF
>TRBV29-1|TRBD2|TRBJ2-5
CSVEDRGGGETQYF
>TRBV6-5|-|TRBJ2-7
CASRTDTYEQYF
>TRBV4-3|-|TRBJ2-6
CASSQPGEGANVLTF
>TRBV7-2|TRBD1|TRBJ1-4
CASSFLGTGERKLFF
>TRBV4-3|TRBD1|TRBJ2-1
CASSPRPNTGGDEQFF
>TRBV7-2|TRBD1|TRBJ2-3
CASSYGQGATDTQYF
>TRBV20-1|TRBD1|TRBJ1-1
CSARDLGQGASEAFF
>TRBV18|TRBD1|TRBJ2-6
CASSLNGQGLAGANVLTF
>TRBV4-3|-|TRBJ1-4
CASSQLVGALGKLFF
>TRBV7-9|-|TRBJ1-1
CASSLGRVGNTEAFF
>TRBV20-1|-|TRBJ1-1
CSARERRANTEAFF
>TRBV7-2|-|TRBJ1-5
CASSPAASGGDQPQHF
>TRBV5-6|-|TRBJ2-2
CASSLGVVTGELFF
>TRBV5-1|-|TRBJ2-3
CASSLHRVDRADTQYF
>TRBV5-1|-|TRBJ1-2
CASSPLTVGYGYTF
>TRBV5-6|-|TRBJ1-2
CASSRRPGYGYTF
>TRBV2|-|TRBJ2-3
CASSEARGGLDTQYF
>TRBV20-1|-|TRBJ1-1
CSARRDTATEAFF
>TRBV5-6|-|TRBJ2-3
CASSQATTDTQYF
>TRBV5-1|-|TRBJ1-2
CASSLERLNGYTF
>TRBV7-9|-|TRBJ2-3
CASSLRWGLADTQYF
>TRBV12-3/TRBV12-4|TRBD1|TRBJ1-5
CASSPDRGNQPQHF
>TRBV14|-|TRBJ2-1
CASSQRGSNEQFF
>TRBV6-5|TRBD2|TRBJ2-1
CASRASGGDSYNEQFF
>TRBV9|-|TRBJ2-3
CASSPHYTTPSTDTQYF
>TRBV29-1|-|TRBJ1-2
CSAEPQWYGYTF
>TRBV5-1|TRBD1|TRBJ1-3
CASSSRVLQGTGNTIYF
>TRBV20-1|-|TRBJ1-4
CSARDYNEKLFF
>TRBV6-2/TRBV6-3|-|TRBJ2-1
CASSYPQGGPEQFF
>TRBV4-3|-|TRBJ2-5
CASSQDTPGGETQYF
>TRBV12-3/TRBV12-4|TRBD2|TRBJ2-1
CASSLVAGVYNEQFF
>TRBV10-3|-|TRBJ1-5
CAISSGNQPQHF
>TRBV5-1|-|TRBJ1-1
CASRTREVVMGRGTEAFF
>TRBV7-9|-|TRBJ2-1
CASSSGRGDYNEQFF
>TRBV6-1|-|TRBJ1-2
CASAVTIPGYGYTF
>TRBV25-1|-|TRBJ1-6
CASSPPYDNSPLHF
>TRBV29-1|-|TRBJ2-2
CSVEGHMPNTGELFF
>TRBV12-3/TRBV12-4|TRBD2|TRBJ2-1
CASSLRLAEYNEQFF
>TRBV29-1|-|TRBJ2-3
CSVGRGDKDTQYF
>TRBV4-1|-|TRBJ2-3
CASSGGTSTDTQYF
>TRBV7-2|TRBD2|TRBJ2-2
CASSARLAPGELFF
>TRBV12-3/TRBV12-4|TRBD1|TRBJ1-5
CASRRTGEQPQHF
>TRBV7-3|-|TRBJ1-1
CASSLGGNGEAFF